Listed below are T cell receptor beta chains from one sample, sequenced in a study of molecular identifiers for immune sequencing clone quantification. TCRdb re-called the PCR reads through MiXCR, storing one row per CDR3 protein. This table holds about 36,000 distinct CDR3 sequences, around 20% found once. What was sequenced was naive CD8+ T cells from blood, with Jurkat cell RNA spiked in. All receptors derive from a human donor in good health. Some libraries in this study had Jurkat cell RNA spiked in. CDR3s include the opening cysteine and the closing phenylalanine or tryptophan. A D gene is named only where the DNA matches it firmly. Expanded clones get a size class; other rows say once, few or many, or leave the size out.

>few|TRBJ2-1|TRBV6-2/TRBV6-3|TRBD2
TGTGCCAGCAGTTACGTACTAGCGGCTGGTGAGCAGTTCTTC
CASSYVLAAGEQFF
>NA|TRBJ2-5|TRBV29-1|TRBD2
TGCAGCGTTGGGGGGGGACTCCTTCATCAAGAGACCCAGTACTTC
CSVGGGLLHQETQYF
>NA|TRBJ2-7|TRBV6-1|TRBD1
TGTGCCACCCCCGGGACAGGGGGAGCCCCCTACGAGCAGTACTTC
CATPGTGGAPYEQYF
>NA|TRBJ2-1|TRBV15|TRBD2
TGTGCCACCAGCAGAGATCCCATCGGAGCGGGAGGCCCCAATGAGCAGTTCTTC
CATSRDPIGAGGPNEQFF
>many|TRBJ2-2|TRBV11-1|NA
TGTGCCAGCAGCCCCCTACTCACCGGGGAGCTGTTTTTT
CASSPLLTGELFF
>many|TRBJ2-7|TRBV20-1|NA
TGCAGTGCTTCGACTATTGGCTACGAGCAGTACTTC
CSASTIGYEQYF
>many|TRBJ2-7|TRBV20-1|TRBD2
TGCAGTGCTAGGGTATTTGGCCGGGTCCTCTCCGGGAGGGTAACCACCTCCTACGAGCAGTACTTC
CSARVFGRVLSGRVTTSYEQYF
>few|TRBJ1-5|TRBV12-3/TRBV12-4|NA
TGTGCCAGCAGTTACTTGCCCCAGCCCCAGCATTTT
CASSYLPQPQHF
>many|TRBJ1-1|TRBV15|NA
TGTGCCACCAGCAGGGACCAACTGAACACTGAAGCTTTCTTT
CATSRDQLNTEAFF
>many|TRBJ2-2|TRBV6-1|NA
TGTGCCAGCAGTGACGGGGTCGGGCACACCGGGGAGCTGTTTTTT
CASSDGVGHTGELFF
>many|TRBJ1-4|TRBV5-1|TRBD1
TGCGCCAGCAGCTGGACAGGGCAGAATGAAAAACTGTTTTTT
CASSWTGQNEKLFF